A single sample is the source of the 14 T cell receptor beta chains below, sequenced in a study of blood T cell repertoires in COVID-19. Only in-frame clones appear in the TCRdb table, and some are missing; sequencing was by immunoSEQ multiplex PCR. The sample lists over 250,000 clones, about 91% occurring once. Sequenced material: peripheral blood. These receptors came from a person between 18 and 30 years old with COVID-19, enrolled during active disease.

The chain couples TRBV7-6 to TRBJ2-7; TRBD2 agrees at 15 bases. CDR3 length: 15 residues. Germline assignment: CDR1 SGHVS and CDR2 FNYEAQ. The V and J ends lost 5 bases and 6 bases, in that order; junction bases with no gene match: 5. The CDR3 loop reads CASSQPGLAGGEQYF. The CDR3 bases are TGTGCCAGCAGCCAACCGGGACTAGCGGGAGGCGAGCAGTACTTC. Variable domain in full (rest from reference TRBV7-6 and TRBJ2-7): GAGVSQSPRYKVTKRGQDVALRCDPISGHVSLYWYRQALGQGPEFLTYFNYEAQQDKSGLPNDRFSAERPEGSISTLTIQRTEQRDSAMYRCASSQPGLAGGEQYFGPGTRLTVT.

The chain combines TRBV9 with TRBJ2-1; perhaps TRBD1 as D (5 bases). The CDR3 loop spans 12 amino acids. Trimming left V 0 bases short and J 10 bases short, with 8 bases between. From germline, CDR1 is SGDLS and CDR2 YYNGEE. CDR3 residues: CASSVDRKEQFF. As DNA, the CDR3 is TGTGCCAGCAGCGTAGACAGGAAGGAGCAGTTCTTC.

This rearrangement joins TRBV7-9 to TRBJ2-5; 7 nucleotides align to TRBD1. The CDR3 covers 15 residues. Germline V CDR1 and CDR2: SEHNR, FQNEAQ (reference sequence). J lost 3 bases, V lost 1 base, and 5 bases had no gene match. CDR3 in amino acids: CASSLDGTAEETQYF. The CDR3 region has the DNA TGTGCCAGCAGCTTAGACGGGACAGCTGAAGAGACCCAGTACTTC.

CDR3 residues: CASSFPSQREYLDTQYF. The DNA for the CDR3 is TGTGCCAGCAGCTTCCCCTCGCAGCGGGAGTATTTAGATACGCAGTATTTT. The V and J genes are TRBV7-3 and TRBJ2-3; TRBD2 matches at 8 bases. Trimming at V came to 3 bases and at J to 5 bases, leaving 13 bases not matched to a gene. Germline CDR1 and CDR2: SGHTA and FQGTGA. The CDR3 has 17 amino acids. The full variable domain, its missing parts supplied by reference TRBV7-3 and TRBJ2-3, is GAGVSQTPSNKVTEKGKYVELRCDPISGHTALYWYRQSLGQGPEFLIYFQGTGAADDSGLPNDRFFAVRPEGSVSTLKIQRTERGDSAVYLCASSFPSQREYLDTQYFGPGTRLTVL.

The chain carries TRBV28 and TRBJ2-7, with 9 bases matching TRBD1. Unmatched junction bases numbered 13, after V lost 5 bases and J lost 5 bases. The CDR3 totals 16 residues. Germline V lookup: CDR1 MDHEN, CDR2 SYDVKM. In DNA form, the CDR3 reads TGTGCCAGCAGTCCTCTACCGGGACAGGGACCCCACGAGCAGTACTTC. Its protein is CASSPLPGQGPHEQYF.

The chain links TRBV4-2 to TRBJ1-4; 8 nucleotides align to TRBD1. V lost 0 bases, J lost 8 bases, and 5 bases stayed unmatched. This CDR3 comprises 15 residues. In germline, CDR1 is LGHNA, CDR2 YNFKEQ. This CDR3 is CASSQDSGGEEKLFF. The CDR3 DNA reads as TGTGCCAGCAGCCAAGATTCAGGGGGCGAAGAAAAACTGTTTTTT.

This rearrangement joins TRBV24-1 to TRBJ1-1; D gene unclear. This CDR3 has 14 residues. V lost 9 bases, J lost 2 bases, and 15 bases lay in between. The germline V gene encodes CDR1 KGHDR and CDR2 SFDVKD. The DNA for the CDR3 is TGTGCCACCCCCAGGTGGCGAATCAACACTGAAGCTTTCTTT. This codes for CATPRWRINTEAFF.

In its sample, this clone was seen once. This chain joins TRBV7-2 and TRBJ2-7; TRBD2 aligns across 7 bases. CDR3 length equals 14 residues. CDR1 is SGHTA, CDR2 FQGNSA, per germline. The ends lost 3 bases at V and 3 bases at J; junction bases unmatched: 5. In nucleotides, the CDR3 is TGTGCCAGCAGCTTCGCCGGGACTAACTACGAGCAGTACTTC. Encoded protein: CASSFAGTNYEQYF. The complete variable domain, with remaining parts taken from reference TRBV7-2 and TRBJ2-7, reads GAGVSQSPSNKVTEKGKDVELRCDPISGHTALYWYRQSLGQGLEFLIYFQGNSAPDKSGLPSDRFSAERTGGSVSTLTIQRTQQEDSAVYLCASSFAGTNYEQYFGPGTRLTVT.

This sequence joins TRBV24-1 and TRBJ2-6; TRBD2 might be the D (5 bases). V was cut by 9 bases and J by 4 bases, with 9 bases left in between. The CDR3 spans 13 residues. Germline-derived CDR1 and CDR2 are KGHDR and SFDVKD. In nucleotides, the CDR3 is TGTGCCACCTCCGGGAAAGGGGCCAACGTCCTGACTTTC. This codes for CATSGKGANVLTF.

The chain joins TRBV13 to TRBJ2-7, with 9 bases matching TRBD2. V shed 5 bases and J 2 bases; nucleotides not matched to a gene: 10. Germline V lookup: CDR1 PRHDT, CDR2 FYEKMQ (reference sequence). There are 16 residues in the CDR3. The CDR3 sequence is CASSLNSGRLAYEQYF. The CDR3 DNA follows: TGTGCCAGCAGCCTCAATAGCGGGAGACTAGCCTACGAGCAGTACTTC.

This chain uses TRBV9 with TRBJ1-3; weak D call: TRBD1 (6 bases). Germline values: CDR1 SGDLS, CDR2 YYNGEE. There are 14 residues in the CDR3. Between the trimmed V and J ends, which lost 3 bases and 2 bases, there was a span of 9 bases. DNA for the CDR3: TGTGCCAGCAGCGGAGGGGGAACTGGAAACACCATATATTTT. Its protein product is CASSGGGTGNTIYF.

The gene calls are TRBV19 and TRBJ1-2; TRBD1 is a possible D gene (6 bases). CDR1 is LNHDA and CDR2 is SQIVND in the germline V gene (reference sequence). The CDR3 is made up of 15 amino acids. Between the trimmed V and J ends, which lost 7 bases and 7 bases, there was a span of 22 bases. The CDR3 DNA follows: TGTGCCAGTACCCAAACCGGGACAAGGGAGGGTGGCTACACCTTC. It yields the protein CASTQTGTREGGYTF.

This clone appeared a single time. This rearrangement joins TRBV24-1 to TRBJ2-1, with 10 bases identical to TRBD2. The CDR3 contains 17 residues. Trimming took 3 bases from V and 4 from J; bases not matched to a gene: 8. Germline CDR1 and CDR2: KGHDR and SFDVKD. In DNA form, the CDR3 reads TGTGCCACCAGTGATCCCAGAGGAGCGGGAGGGTACAATGAGCAGTTCTTC. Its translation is CATSDPRGAGGYNEQFF.

Here the CDR3 reads CASSLAAGAVYEQYF. Written as DNA, the CDR3 is TGTGCCAGCAGCTTAGCGGCGGGAGCCGTCTACGAGCAGTACTTC. J is TRBJ2-7 and V is TRBV7-2; 7 positions match TRBD2. CDR3 size: 15 residues. The germline V gene has CDR1 SGHTA and CDR2 FQGNSA. The V and J ends lost 0 bases and 3 bases, in that order; junction bases with no gene match: 5.